The 30 T cell receptor beta chains below were found in one sample sequenced in a study of T cell responses to AZD1222 COVID-19 vaccine. Data came from immunoSEQ multiplex PCR; TCRdb stores just in-frame clones and leaves some out. The top ten clones hold roughly 1.1% of a sample with about 130,000 clones, roughly 92% of them seen once. Sequenced here: peripheral blood, sampled 28 days after the second AZD1222 dose. These receptors were obtained from an adult who received the AZD1222 COVID-19 vaccine.

The chain combines TRBV19 with TRBJ2-5; 10 positions agree with TRBD2. The CDR3 has 15 amino acids. The germline V gene encodes CDR1 LNHDA and CDR2 SQIVND (reference sequence). The V segment lost 1 base and the J segment 3 bases; nucleotides outside the gene matches: 2. The CDR3 sequence: CASSIGLAGEETQYF. The CDR3 DNA follows: TGTGCCAGTAGTATAGGGCTAGCGGGGGAAGAGACCCAGTACTTC. The whole variable domain, filled in from reference TRBV19 and TRBJ2-5, reads DGGITQSPKYLFRKEGQNVTLSCEQNLNHDAMYWYRQDPGQGLRLIYYSQIVNDFQKGDIAEGYSVSREKKESFPLTVTSAQKNPTAFYLCASSIGLAGEETQYFGPGTRLLVL.

The genes are TRBV3-1 (or the pseudogene TRBV3-2) and TRBJ2-7; D is possibly TRBD2 (5 bases). V was trimmed by 2 bases and J by 0 bases, leaving 8 bases between them. There are 14 residues in the CDR3. Germline V gene data show CDR1 as LGHDT and CDR2 as YNNKEL (reference sequence). This chain's CDR3 is CASSQRGSSYEQYF. The CDR3 DNA is TGTGCCAGCAGCCAAAGAGGGAGCTCCTACGAGCAGTACTTC.

This clone was seen a few times. V usage is TRBV2 and J usage is TRBJ2-5, with D uncertain. V shed 1 base and J shed 1 base, with 10 bases lying between them. The length of the CDR3 is 15 residues. Germline V gene sequence: CDR1 SNHLY, CDR2 FYNNEI. This CDR3 reads CASSEEATTQETQYF. The DNA of the CDR3 is TGTGCCAGCAGTGAAGAGGCGACAACCCAAGAGACCCAGTACTTC.

This clone was counted once. The genes are TRBV4-3 and TRBJ1-4; D is perhaps TRBD1 (6 bases). The germline V gene has CDR1 LGHNA and CDR2 YSLEER. V shed 1 base and J shed 8 bases, with 11 bases lying between them. This CDR3 spans 14 amino acids. The CDR3 protein is CASSQGLTGEKLFF. The CDR3 coding sequence is TGCGCCAGCAGCCAAGGCCTTACAGGGGAAAAACTGTTTTTT.

The chain uses TRBV4-1 and TRBJ2-1; D is tentatively TRBD1 or TRBD2 (7 bases each). Germline CDR1 MGHRA, CDR2 YSYEKL. V gave up 0 bases and J gave up 8 bases, with 17 bases separating them. The CDR3 totals 16 residues. The CDR3 DNA follows: TGCGCCAGCAGCCAAGAGGGAGGGGGCCTGGTTTATGAGCAGTTCTTC. Translating gives CASSQEGGGLVYEQFF.

This chain uses TRBV6-4 with TRBJ2-1, with TRBD1 matching 8 bases. The CDR3 extends over 15 amino acids. The V segment lost 3 bases and the J segment 4 bases; nucleotides outside the gene matches: 5. Germline V gene sequence: CDR1 MRHNA, CDR2 SNTAGT. The CDR3 sequence: CASSDYRTGYNEQFF. The CDR3 region has the DNA TGTGCCAGCAGTGATTATAGGACAGGGTACAATGAGCAGTTCTTC.

V and J are TRBV6-5 and TRBJ1-2; TRBD1 matches 11 bases. J was trimmed by 5 bases and V by 6 bases; bases with no gene match: 8. Germline V gives CDR1 MNHEY, CDR2 SVGAGI. This CDR3 has 15 residues. The CDR3 protein is CASRARGTGGYGYTF. The CDR3 coding sequence is TGTGCCAGCAGGGCGCGGGGGACAGGGGGTTATGGCTACACCTTC.

This chain connects TRBV30 to TRBJ1-3; maybe TRBD1 (6 bases). This CDR3 has 13 amino acids. Germline CDR1 reads GTSNPN; CDR2 reads SVGIG (reference sequence). V lost 5 bases and J lost 4, with 12 bases in between. As DNA, the CDR3 is TGTGCCTGGTCAGCAGGGGTAGGAAACACCATATATTTT. Its protein is CAWSAGVGNTIYF.

V gene TRBV24-1 combines with J gene TRBJ2-2; D may be TRBD1 or TRBD2 (5 bases each). Trimming removed 4 bases from V and 4 bases from J, with 15 bases in between. Germline CDR1 and CDR2: KGHDR and SFDVKD. The CDR3 loop spans 16 amino acids. CDR3 sequence (DNA): TGTGCCACCAGTGACGGGGCCAGGTCACTCACCGGGGAGCTGTTTTTT. This translates into CATSDGARSLTGELFF.

J is TRBJ2-5 and V is TRBV2; D might be TRBD1 or TRBD2, each matching 5 bases. V lost 2 bases to trimming and J lost 4 bases, with 17 bases between them. CDR3 size: 16 residues. Germline CDR1 reads SNHLY; CDR2 reads FYNNEI. The CDR3 here is CASSERPGTPAETQYF. In DNA form, the CDR3 reads TGTGCCAGCAGTGAACGACCCGGGACCCCGGCAGAGACCCAGTACTTC.

The rearrangement joins TRBV3-1 (or the pseudogene TRBV3-2) to TRBJ2-7, with TRBD2 as a possible D gene (6 bases). This CDR3 has 13 amino acids. Trimming stripped 4 bases from V and 5 bases from J, with 12 bases between. Germline assignment: CDR1 LGHDT and CDR2 YNNKEL (reference sequence). CDR3: CASSPPGLHEQYF. The CDR3 DNA follows: TGTGCCAGCAGCCCTCCGGGACTCCACGAGCAGTACTTC.

This clone was counted between two and nine times. The J gene is TRBJ1-1, the V gene TRBV19, with D perhaps matching TRBD1 (5 bases). The CDR3 runs to 15 residues. V lost 10 bases, J lost 4 bases, and 22 bases lay in between. CDR1 is LNHDA, CDR2 SQIVND, per germline (reference sequence). This chain's CDR3 is CATSGTRGRVTEAFF. Here the CDR3 DNA reads TGTGCCACCTCGGGTACGAGGGGCAGGGTCACTGAAGCTTTCTTT.

The V gene is TRBV5-1, the J gene TRBJ2-3, with D hard to call. CDR1 is SGHRS and CDR2 is YFSETQ in the germline V gene. V lost 3 bases and J 3 bases, leaving 14 bases between the germline ends. This CDR3 is 15 amino acids long. The CDR3 DNA is TGCGCCAGCAGCTCGGAACAGCCTTTTACAGATACGCAGTATTTT. This encodes CASSSEQPFTDTQYF.

The chain has TRBV3-1 (or the pseudogene TRBV3-2) and TRBJ1-3; D unclear. Germline CDR1 LGHDT, CDR2 YNNKEL (reference sequence). CDR3 size: 14 residues. Trimming cost V 1 base and J 5 bases, with 9 bases left between them. CDR3 bases: TGTGCCAGCAGCCAAGGGGCGAACCGAAACACCATATATTTT. Its translation is CASSQGANRNTIYF.

V usage is TRBV15 and J usage is TRBJ2-2; 7 bases are shared with TRBD2. This CDR3 contains 16 residues. CDR1 is LNHNV and CDR2 is YYDKDF in the germline V gene (reference sequence). J was trimmed by 1 base and V by 3 bases; bases with no gene match: 5. The chain's CDR3 is CATSSIKRENTGELFF. CDR3 bases: TGTGCCACCAGCAGTATCAAGCGGGAGAACACCGGGGAGCTGTTTTTT. The full variable domain, completed using reference TRBV15 and TRBJ2-2, is DAMVIQNPRYQVTQFGKPVTLSCSQTLNHNVMYWYQQKSSQAPKLLFHYYDKDFNNEADTPDNFQSRRPNTSFCFLDIRSPGLGDTAMYLCATSSIKRENTGELFFGEGSRLTVL.

This chain connects TRBV7-9 to TRBJ1-1, with a possible D match to TRBD1 (6 bases). The V end was cut by 1 base, the J end by 2 bases, with 8 bases between. CDR1 is SEHNR and CDR2 is FQNEAQ in the germline V gene (reference sequence). The CDR3 runs 14 residues. CDR3 protein: CASSLGQANTEAFF. The CDR3 DNA follows: TGTGCCAGCAGCTTAGGACAGGCCAACACTGAAGCTTTCTTT.

The chain joins TRBV9 to TRBJ1-6; TRBD1 matches 8 bases. The germline V gene encodes CDR1 SGDLS and CDR2 YYNGEE. This CDR3 has 16 amino acids. V lost 0 bases, J lost 5 bases, and 4 bases stayed unmatched. CDR3 DNA sequence: TGTGCCAGCAGCGTAGCAGTGACAGGGGATAATTCACCCCTCCACTTT. It codes for CASSVAVTGDNSPLHF.

CDR3 amino acids: CASSDSPGNNYGYTF. The CDR3 DNA reads TGTGCCAGCAGTGACTCGCCGGGTAATAACTATGGCTACACCTTC. The J gene is TRBJ1-2, the V gene TRBV6-4; D call uncertain. Germline V gene sequence: CDR1 MRHNA, CDR2 SNTAGT. This CDR3 comprises 15 residues. V lost 0 bases, J lost 1 base, and 9 bases lay in between.

A single count supports this clone. The V gene is TRBV9, the J gene TRBJ1-4; no clear D gene. The length of the CDR3 is 13 residues. V lost 4 bases, J lost 5 bases, and 9 bases lay in between. Germline CDR1 SGDLS, CDR2 YYNGEE. The CDR3 DNA sequence: TGTGCCAGCAGCCCGGGAATAAATGAAAAACTGTTTTTT. It encodes CASSPGINEKLFF.

The J gene is TRBJ2-7, the V gene TRBV28; 10 bases fit TRBD2. Germline lookup yields CDR1 MDHEN and CDR2 SYDVKM. This CDR3 contains 13 residues. J lost 7 bases, V lost 10 bases, and 10 bases had no gene match. The CDR3 nucleotides are TGTGCCACCCGGACTAGCGGAGGCTGGGAGCAGTACTTC. Protein sequence: CATRTSGGWEQYF.

The J gene is TRBJ2-1, the V gene TRBV24-1; 9 positions agree with TRBD2. CDR1 and CDR2 from the germline V gene are KGHDR and SFDVKD. The CDR3 has 17 residues. V shed 3 bases, J shed 4 bases, and the junction held 9 bases outside the gene matches. CDR3 loop: CATSDPIAGEGYNEQFF. The CDR3, as DNA: TGTGCCACCAGTGATCCTATAGCGGGAGAGGGATACAATGAGCAGTTCTTC.

The J gene is TRBJ1-1, the V gene TRBV6-4, with 11 bases fitting TRBD1. Germline CDR1 reads MRHNA; CDR2 reads SNTAGT. The CDR3 spans 15 residues. V shed 6 bases, J shed 7 bases, and the junction held 10 bases outside the gene matches. CDR3 loop: CASRGTGTGGGEAFF. The CDR3, as DNA: TGTGCCAGCAGGGGAACCGGGACAGGGGGTGGTGAAGCTTTCTTT.

The V gene is TRBV18, the J gene TRBJ1-4; tentatively, D is TRBD1 (5 bases). CDR3 length: 15 amino acids. V lost 2 bases, J lost 0 bases, and 7 bases lay in between. Germline values: CDR1 KGHSH, CDR2 LQKENI. CDR3 coding DNA: TGTGCCAGCTCACCAGGCAGGGCAACTAATGAAAAACTGTTTTTT. It yields the protein CASSPGRATNEKLFF.

This sequence joins TRBV6-5 and TRBJ2-5; 8 bases match TRBD1. V dropped 4 bases and J dropped 1; count of bases not matched to a gene: 5. The CDR3 loop spans 15 amino acids. CDR1 is MNHEY, CDR2 SVGAGI, per germline. The CDR3 is CASSSSGTGQETQYF. The CDR3 DNA reads as TGTGCCAGCAGTTCCTCCGGGACAGGCCAAGAGACCCAGTACTTC.

The chain is built from TRBV28 and TRBJ2-7, with 7 bases identical to TRBD1. V was pared by 7 bases and J by 2 bases, with 8 bases of the junction left unmatched. Germline CDR1 reads MDHEN; CDR2 reads SYDVKM. CDR3 length: 14 amino acids. CDR3 amino acids: CASMSRTGTYEQYF. CDR3 coding DNA: TGTGCCAGCATGTCGAGGACAGGCACCTACGAGCAGTACTTC.

The chain employs TRBV19 and TRBJ2-5, with D unresolved. The CDR3 is made up of 15 amino acids. Germline V lookup: CDR1 LNHDA, CDR2 SQIVND (reference sequence). The V and J ends lost 5 bases and 3 bases respectively, with 16 bases between them. CDR3 region: CASSSLAQAEETQYF. DNA for the CDR3: TGTGCCAGTAGTTCCCTGGCTCAGGCCGAAGAGACCCAGTACTTC. The full variable domain, completed using reference TRBV19 and TRBJ2-5, is DGGITQSPKYLFRKEGQNVTLSCEQNLNHDAMYWYRQDPGQGLRLIYYSQIVNDFQKGDIAEGYSVSREKKESFPLTVTSAQKNPTAFYLCASSSLAQAEETQYFGPGTRLLVL.

The chain carries TRBV5-1 and TRBJ1-2; TRBD1 matches 9 bases. This CDR3 is built from 16 residues. Unmatched junction bases numbered 9, after V lost 0 bases and J lost 6 bases. Germline-derived CDR1 and CDR2 are SGHRS and YFSETQ. DNA for the CDR3: TGCGCCAGCAGCTTGGGCGGGACAGGGAGCCAGGATGGCTACACCTTC. Its protein is CASSLGGTGSQDGYTF. The full variable domain, rest sourced from reference TRBV5-1 and TRBJ1-2, is KAGVTQTPRYLIKTRGQQVTLSCSPISGHRSVSWYQQTPGQGLQFLFEYFSETQRNKGNFPGRFSGRQFSNSRSEMNVSTLELGDSALYLCASSLGGTGSQDGYTFGSGTRLTVV.

The rearrangement links TRBV30 to TRBJ2-5; either TRBD1 or TRBD2 may fit D (5 bases each). Trimming took 8 bases from V and 2 from J, leaving 27 bases between them. Germline loops: CDR1 GTSNPN, CDR2 SVGIG (reference sequence). This CDR3 has 17 residues. The CDR3 coding sequence is TGTGCCCCCCCCCGTGCCACCACGGGGCGTAGGCAAGAGACCCAGTACTTC. Translating it yields CAPPRATTGRRQETQYF.

This chain connects TRBV29-1 to TRBJ1-2, with a possible D match to TRBD1 (6 bases). The length of the CDR3 is 11 residues. Trimming shortened V by 6 bases and J by 9 bases, and 14 bases separated the two germline ends. The V gene's germline CDR1 is SQVTM and CDR2 ANQGSEA. The DNA of the CDR3 is TGCAGCGTACCGACAGGAGGAAGCTACACCTTC. Protein sequence: CSVPTGGSYTF.

Points on this clone: A junction end diverges from the germline sequence, so it may reflect a read error. The chain recombines TRBV14 with TRBJ1-1; D unclear. There are 13 residues in the CDR3. Germline CDR1 and CDR2: SGHDN and FVKESK. CDR3 protein: CAGSQMANHEAFF. The CDR3 region has the DNA TGTGCCGGCAGCCAAATGGCAAACCATGAAGCTTTCTTT.